One sample yielded the 32 T cell receptor beta chains listed below, sequenced in a study of blood T cell repertoires in COVID-19. Profiled with immunoSEQ multiplex PCR; TCRdb holds only in-frame clones, not every one. The sample lists 85,000 to 130,000 clones, less than 80% occurring once. Material for sequencing was peripheral blood. Receptors originate from an elderly man with COVID-19, enrolled during active disease.

J is TRBJ2-3 and V is TRBV3-1 (or the pseudogene TRBV3-2), with 8 bases matching TRBD2. Looked up from germline, CDR1 is LGHDT and CDR2 is YNNKEL (reference sequence). J was trimmed by 4 bases and V by 1 base; bases with no gene match: 7. The CDR3 has 16 residues. CDR3 sequence (DNA): TGTGCCAGCAGCCAAGGAACGACGGGAGGGGCAGATACGCAGTATTTT. Translated, it gives CASSQGTTGGADTQYF.

This clone was observed a handful of times. The CDR3 sequence: CASSQGGSSQETQYF. The CDR3 nucleotides are TGTGCCAGCAGCCAAGGGGGCAGCTCCCAAGAGACCCAGTACTTC. The chain uses TRBV14 and TRBJ2-5; tentatively, D is TRBD1 (5 bases). The V and J ends lost 1 base and 1 base respectively, with 10 bases between them. There are 15 residues in the CDR3. Germline V gene sequence: CDR1 SGHDN, CDR2 FVKESK.

This clone was seen more than once but under ten times. The rearrangement uses TRBV5-1 and TRBJ1-1, with TRBD1 matching 7 bases. The J segment lost 6 bases and the V segment lost 4 bases, leaving 12 bases of the junction unmatched. Germline V gives CDR1 SGHRS, CDR2 YFSETQ. The CDR3 runs 15 residues. CDR3 protein: CASSPYRGRTAEAFF. The CDR3 coding sequence is TGCGCCAGCAGCCCATACAGGGGACGGACGGCTGAAGCTTTCTTT.

The chain is built from TRBV10-3 and TRBJ1-5, with D perhaps matching TRBD1 (5 bases). The CDR3 loop spans 14 amino acids. V was clipped by 4 bases and J by 5 bases, with 12 bases between them. Looked up from germline, CDR1 is ENHRY and CDR2 is SYGVKD. CDR3 sequence reads: CAISGGDRYQPQHF. CDR3 in DNA: TGTGCCATCAGTGGGGGGGACCGCTATCAGCCCCAGCATTTT.

This chain links TRBV9 with TRBJ2-7; 7 bases align to TRBD2. Germline V gene data show CDR1 as SGDLS and CDR2 as YYNGEE. Trimming at V came to 0 bases and at J to 4 bases, leaving 7 bases not matched to a gene. The CDR3 runs to 15 residues. Written as DNA, the CDR3 is TGTGCCAGCAGCGTAGGGTATTCTAGCGGATACGAGCAGTACTTC. The encoded protein is CASSVGYSSGYEQYF.

V gene TRBV7-2 combines with J gene TRBJ2-3; D is ambiguous. The germline V and J ends were trimmed by 4 bases and 8 bases, with 10 bases remaining between them. The CDR3 covers 12 residues. Germline CDR1 and CDR2: SGHTA and FQGNSA. The CDR3 sequence is CASSSSAATQYF. As DNA, the CDR3 is TGTGCCAGCAGCTCCTCCGCGGCTACGCAGTATTTT. Together with reference TRBV7-2 and TRBJ2-3, the CDR3 gives the full variable domain: GAGVSQSPSNKVTEKGKDVELRCDPISGHTALYWYRQSLGQGLEFLIYFQGNSAPDKSGLPSDRFSAERTGGSVSTLTIQRTQQEDSAVYLCASSSSAATQYFGPGTRLTVL.

The chain links TRBV5-3 to TRBJ1-5, with 7 nucleotides matching TRBD1. TRBV5-3 is an ORF, and what it does is uncertain. The CDR3 extends over 16 amino acids. V shed 4 bases and J 7 bases; nucleotides not matched to a gene: 14. CDR3: CARSRAYDREEQPQHF. The DNA of the CDR3 is TGTGCCAGAAGCCGCGCTTACGACAGGGAGGAACAGCCCCAGCATTTT.

The chain links TRBV7-8 to TRBJ1-3, with 8 positions matching TRBD1. This CDR3 region has 14 residues. J lost 7 bases, V lost 1 base, and 3 bases had no gene match. In germline, CDR1 is SGHVS, CDR2 FQNEAQ. Written as DNA, the CDR3 is TGTGCCAGCAGCTTAGAACAGGGGGGGAACACCATATATTTT. Translating gives CASSLEQGGNTIYF.

The chain combines TRBV7-3 with TRBJ2-2; 9 bases align to TRBD1. Trimming cost V 5 bases and J 5 bases; bases outside gene matches: 6. The CDR3 extends over 15 amino acids. The V gene's germline CDR1 is SGHTA and CDR2 FQGTGA. CDR3 sequence: CASSTQGAGTGELFF. As DNA, the CDR3 is TGTGCCAGCAGCACACAGGGGGCAGGAACCGGGGAGCTGTTTTTT. Full variable domain (missing parts from reference TRBV7-3 and TRBJ2-2): GAGVSQTPSNKVTEKGKYVELRCDPISGHTALYWYRQSLGQGPEFLIYFQGTGAADDSGLPNDRFFAVRPEGSVSTLKIQRTERGDSAVYLCASSTQGAGTGELFFGEGSRLTVL.

This chain joins TRBV5-4 and TRBJ2-7, with 8 bases that match TRBD2. This CDR3 has 14 amino acids. CDR1 is SGHNT, CDR2 YYREEE, per germline (reference sequence). V shed 4 bases and J 2 bases; nucleotides not matched to a gene: 5. CDR3 sequence (DNA): TGTGCCAGCAGCCCGGGAGGGGCTCCCTACGAGCAGTACTTC. Translation gives CASSPGGAPYEQYF.

V usage is TRBV15 and J usage is TRBJ2-1, with 7 positions matching TRBD2. The germline V gene has CDR1 LNHNV and CDR2 YYDKDF (reference sequence). The CDR3 sequence is 15 residues long. V was clipped by 2 bases and J by 7 bases; unmatched bases: 8. The CDR3 reads CATSRRSSGGNEQFF. The DNA of the CDR3 is TGTGCCACCAGCAGACGGTCTAGCGGCGGGAATGAGCAGTTCTTC.

The chain employs TRBV6-5 and TRBJ1-1; D is unclear. The germline gives CDR1 MNHEY, CDR2 SVGAGI. The CDR3 has 15 amino acids. V gave up 0 bases and J gave up 3 bases, with 11 bases separating them. CDR3 region: CASSYSMLRDTEAFF. The CDR3 nucleotides read TGTGCCAGCAGTTACTCGATGCTTCGGGACACTGAAGCTTTCTTT.

The chain has TRBV28 and TRBJ2-5; 7 nucleotides match TRBD2. This CDR3 spans 14 amino acids. With V trimmed by 3 bases and J by 1 base, 2 bases remained unmatched. The germline V gene encodes CDR1 MDHEN and CDR2 SYDVKM. The CDR3 region is CASSLSGAQETQYF. CDR3 sequence (DNA): TGTGCCAGCAGTTTGAGCGGGGCCCAAGAGACCCAGTACTTC.

The chain joins TRBV28 to TRBJ2-3, with 7 bases lining up with TRBD2. The germline gives CDR1 MDHEN, CDR2 SYDVKM. This CDR3 is 14 amino acids long. V was clipped by 3 bases and J by 2 bases; unmatched bases: 2. As DNA, the CDR3 is TGTGCCAGCAGTTTCGGGACTACCACAGATACGCAGTATTTT. It specifies CASSFGTTTDTQYF.

This clone showed up just once. The genes are TRBV19 and TRBJ1-2; 7 nucleotides agree with TRBD1. Germline V gives CDR1 LNHDA, CDR2 SQIVND (reference sequence). Trimming at V came to 7 bases and at J to 4 bases, leaving 9 bases not matched to a gene. The CDR3 is 14 residues long. The CDR3 DNA is TGTGCCAGTATCCGACAGGGCCTTGGCTATGGCTACACCTTC. Protein product: CASIRQGLGYGYTF.

The J gene is TRBJ2-5, the V gene TRBV28, with D perhaps matching TRBD1 (6 bases). The CDR3 consists of 13 residues. V lost 10 bases and J 0 bases, leaving 12 bases between the germline ends. Germline V gives CDR1 MDHEN, CDR2 SYDVKM. The CDR3 coding sequence is TGTGCCATCCACAGACAGGACCAAGAGACCCAGTACTTC. Residues: CAIHRQDQETQYF.

The chain uses TRBV6-1 and TRBJ1-5, with D uncertain. Germline V CDR1 and CDR2: MNHNS, SASEGT. The CDR3 totals 13 residues. With 1 base removed from V and 4 bases from J, the gap between germline ends came to 5 bases. CDR3 loop: CASSEVQNQPQHF. Here the CDR3 DNA reads TGTGCCAGCAGTGAAGTTCAGAATCAGCCCCAGCATTTT.

DNA for the CDR3: TGCGCCAGCAGTTCTACCGGGACAGCAACCTACGAGCAGTACTTC. Protein: CASSSTGTATYEQYF. The rearrangement links TRBV5-1 to TRBJ2-7; 7 bases fit TRBD1. V gave up 5 bases and J gave up 2 bases; unmatched junction bases: 10. CDR3 length equals 15 residues. The germline CDR1 and CDR2 sequences are SGHRS and YFSETQ.

This clone was picked up one time. The V and J genes are TRBV5-1 and TRBJ2-7, with 7 bases fitting TRBD1. CDR3 length equals 14 residues. The germline V gene has CDR1 SGHRS and CDR2 YFSETQ. Trimming took 2 bases from V and 3 from J; bases not matched to a gene: 5. CDR3 loop: CASSFTGQHYEQYF. The CDR3 region has the DNA TGCGCCAGCAGCTTTACGGGACAGCACTACGAGCAGTACTTC.

Many counts were recorded for this clone. As DNA, the CDR3 is TGCGCCAGCAGCTTGGCTCCACTCTCCTACGAGCAGTACTTC. Translated, it gives CASSLAPLSYEQYF. The V and J genes are TRBV5-1 and TRBJ2-7; D unresolved. CDR1 SGHRS and CDR2 YFSETQ come from the germline V gene. V lost 0 bases, J lost 0 bases, and 7 bases lay in between. This CDR3 contains 14 residues.

The chain uses TRBV5-1 and TRBJ1-1; perhaps TRBD1 as D (6 bases). Germline V lookup: CDR1 SGHRS, CDR2 YFSETQ. The CDR3 contains 14 residues. V was pared by 1 base and J by 6 bases, with 13 bases between. The CDR3 spells CASSLTGSSAEAFF. CDR3 coding DNA: TGCGCCAGCAGCTTGACAGGGTCGTCCGCTGAAGCTTTCTTT.

This clone was detected only once. The V and J genes are TRBV6-5 and TRBJ2-7, with D perhaps matching TRBD2 (6 bases). This CDR3 is 14 amino acids long. In germline, CDR1 is MNHEY, CDR2 SVGAGI. V lost 0 bases and J lost 11, with 17 bases in between. CDR3 DNA sequence: TGTGCCAGCAGTTACTCGGAGAACGGGAGCCCCGAGTACTTC. Translating gives CASSYSENGSPEYF.

A single count supports this clone. J is TRBJ1-4 and V is TRBV28, with a possible D match to TRBD1 (5 bases). Trimming stripped 3 bases from V and 7 bases from J, with 15 bases between. This CDR3 is built from 15 residues. Germline CDR1 MDHEN, CDR2 SYDVKM. CDR3 in amino acids: CASSFHGAAVEKLFF. The CDR3 coding sequence is TGTGCCAGCAGTTTTCATGGGGCGGCGGTTGAAAAACTGTTTTTT. Full variable domain (missing parts from reference TRBV28 and TRBJ1-4): DVKVTQSSRYLVKRTGEKVFLECVQDMDHENMFWYRQDPGLGLRLIYFSYDVKMKEKGDIPEGYSVSREKKERFSLILESASTNQTSMYLCASSFHGAAVEKLFFGSGTQLSVL.

The V and J genes are TRBV12-3 or TRBV12-4 and TRBJ2-7; unclear D gene. Trimming stripped 6 bases from V and 9 bases from J, with 18 bases between. The CDR3 is 13 amino acids. The CDR3 sequence: CASSKWADVGQYF. For the CDR3, the DNA is TGTGCCAGCAGCAAGTGGGCTGACGTTGGGCAGTACTTC.

The gene calls are TRBV20-1 and TRBJ2-5; TRBD1 might be the D (8 bases). The germline V gene encodes CDR1 DFQATT and CDR2 SNEGSKA (reference sequence). The CDR3 runs 15 residues. V lost 3 bases and J lost 2, with 16 bases in between. CDR3 residues: CSASVTGEGQETQYF. The CDR3 DNA follows: TGCAGTGCTAGTGTGACAGGGGAGGGACAAGAGACCCAGTACTTC.

This clone appeared once. The genes are TRBV29-1 and TRBJ1-1; D possibly corresponds to TRBD1 (5 bases). The CDR3 spans 11 residues. CDR1 and CDR2 (germline): SQVTM, ANQGSEA. As DNA, the CDR3 is TGCTCAGGGCGGAGGAACACTGAAGCTTTCTTT. This translates into CSGRRNTEAFF.

This clone has just a few counts. The chain recombines TRBV28 with TRBJ1-6; a weak D match, TRBD1 (5 bases). Germline values: CDR1 MDHEN, CDR2 SYDVKM. V lost 2 bases, J lost 5 bases, and 10 bases lay in between. CDR3 length: 15 amino acids. DNA for the CDR3: TGTGCCAGCAGTTTAATGGGGGGGAATAATTCACCCCTCCACTTT. Translation gives CASSLMGGNNSPLHF.

The CDR3 nucleotides are TGTGCCAGCAGTCTCAGGGGTTACGAGCAGTACTTC. Encoded protein: CASSLRGYEQYF. The chain combines TRBV28 with TRBJ2-7, with TRBD1 as a possible D gene (6 bases). The CDR3 sequence is 12 residues long. The germline V gene has CDR1 MDHEN and CDR2 SYDVKM. The V gene lost 5 bases and the J gene lost 4 bases, with 9 bases spanning the gap.

The rearrangement joins TRBV28 to TRBJ1-2, with D possibly matching TRBD1 (5 bases). CDR3 size: 15 residues. V was shortened by 5 bases and J by 6 bases, with 19 bases between the two germline ends. The germline gives CDR1 MDHEN, CDR2 SYDVKM. This CDR3 is CASSARGRATDGYTF. The CDR3, as DNA: TGTGCCAGCAGTGCGCGGGGCAGGGCCACGGATGGCTACACCTTC.

This chain joins TRBV7-2 and TRBJ1-5; D gene ambiguous. Germline assignment: CDR1 SGHTA and CDR2 FQGNSA. The CDR3 runs 13 residues. Trimming pared 4 bases from V and 6 bases from J, leaving 10 bases between. The CDR3 loop reads CASSSVEGQPQHF. The CDR3 DNA follows: TGTGCCAGCAGCTCGGTGGAGGGTCAGCCCCAGCATTTT.

This chain uses TRBV18 with TRBJ2-2; 10 nucleotides agree with TRBD1. The germline CDR1 and CDR2 sequences are KGHSH and LQKENI. V shed 4 bases and J 4 bases; nucleotides not matched to a gene: 3. This CDR3 comprises 15 residues. DNA of the CDR3: TGTGCCAGCTCACAACGACAGGGGGCCACCGGGGAGCTGTTTTTT. It yields the protein CASSQRQGATGELFF.

The V gene is TRBV6-5, the J gene TRBJ1-4, with 8 bases identical to TRBD1. With V trimmed by 5 bases and J by 3 bases, 5 bases remained unmatched. The CDR3 spans 15 residues. Looked up from germline, CDR1 is MNHEY and CDR2 is SVGAGI. The CDR3 DNA reads as TGTGCCAGCAGTCCGTGGACAGGGTCTAATGAAAAACTGTTTTTT. It is translated as CASSPWTGSNEKLFF.